The present TCR beta chain was sequenced within a study of neoadjuvant nivolumab and ipilimumab in lung cancer. Study-wide findings and caveats: TCR richness and clonality were higher in tumors than adjacent uninvolved lung.

Sequenced by immunoSEQ multiplex PCR; TCRdb stores in-frame clones only, minus some. The sample holds over 15,000 clones, 70% to 80% seen once. The V gene's germline CDR1 is MNHNS and CDR2 SASEGT. Trimming removed 3 bases from V and 0 bases from J, with 8 bases in between. This CDR3 is built from 14 residues. A word on this clone: The antigen is unknown.

Specimen: tumor tissue, collected after neoadjuvant nivolumab, alone or with ipilimumab, at or shortly before surgery. The clonotype originates from an adult with non-small cell lung cancer. The gene calls are TRBV6-1 and TRBJ1-1; D remains unclear. This CDR3 is CASSDQTMNTEAFF. The DNA of the CDR3 is TGTGCCAGCAGTGATCAGACCATGAACACTGAAGCTTTCTTT.